Following are 29 T cell receptor beta chains from one sample sequenced in a study of blood T cell repertoires in COVID-19. Clones were sequenced by immunoSEQ multiplex PCR, and TCRdb holds only the in-frame ones, with some missing. The table lists fewer than 150,000 clones, around 84% of them singletons, with over 5% in the top ten. The source material was peripheral blood. Receptors were obtained from a human donor in a cohort sampled during active COVID-19.

V and J are TRBV9 and TRBJ1-2, with TRBD1 matching over 9 bases. The ends lost 0 bases at V and 7 bases at J; junction bases unmatched: 7. CDR1 is SGDLS, CDR2 YYNGEE, per germline. The CDR3 consists of 15 residues. CDR3: CASSVEDRGALGYTF. The CDR3 nucleotides read TGTGCCAGCAGCGTAGAGGACAGGGGAGCGCTTGGCTACACCTTC. Full variable domain (rest looked up from reference TRBV9 and TRBJ1-2): DSGVTQTPKHLITATGQRVTLRCSPRSGDLSVYWYQQSLDQGLQFLIQYYNGEERAKGNILERFSAQQFPDLHSELNLSSLELGDSALYFCASSVEDRGALGYTFGSGTRLTVV.

The CDR3 is CASSTGTGSYEQYF. Here the CDR3 DNA reads TGTGCCAGTAGTACCGGGACAGGATCCTACGAGCAGTACTTC. This chain uses TRBV19 with TRBJ2-7, with 8 bases that match TRBD1. This CDR3 has 14 residues. V lost 4 bases, J lost 1 base, and 3 bases stayed unmatched. Germline V gene sequence: CDR1 LNHDA, CDR2 SQIVND (reference sequence).

The chain recombines TRBV5-1 with TRBJ2-3; 8 nucleotides align to TRBD1. The V gene's germline CDR1 is SGHRS and CDR2 YFSETQ. V lost 4 bases, J lost 3 bases, and 7 bases stayed unmatched. The CDR3 is made up of 15 amino acids. CDR3 amino acids: CASSRQGSGTDTQYF. CDR3 sequence (DNA): TGCGCCAGCAGCAGACAGGGGAGCGGGACAGATACGCAGTATTTT. The complete variable domain, with remaining parts taken from reference TRBV5-1 and TRBJ2-3, reads KAGVTQTPRYLIKTRGQQVTLSCSPISGHRSVSWYQQTPGQGLQFLFEYFSETQRNKGNFPGRFSGRQFSNSRSEMNVSTLELGDSALYLCASSRQGSGTDTQYFGPGTRLTVL.

The rearrangement links TRBV19 to TRBJ1-4; 7 nucleotides align to TRBD1. Losses at the gene ends were 5 bases for V and 8 bases for J; bases not matched to a gene: 11. The CDR3 runs 15 residues. CDR1 LNHDA and CDR2 SQIVND come from the germline V gene (reference sequence). Written as DNA, the CDR3 is TGTGCCAGTAGTCTTACCGGGACAGCCAGCGAAAAACTGTTTTTT. Encoded protein: CASSLTGTASEKLFF. Full variable domain (missing parts from reference TRBV19 and TRBJ1-4): DGGITQSPKYLFRKEGQNVTLSCEQNLNHDAMYWYRQDPGQGLRLIYYSQIVNDFQKGDIAEGYSVSREKKESFPLTVTSAQKNPTAFYLCASSLTGTASEKLFFGSGTQLSVL.

The chain joins TRBV6-5 to TRBJ1-4; 7 bases line up with TRBD1. Germline V gene data show CDR1 as MNHEY and CDR2 as SVGAGI. Trimming took 7 bases from V and 6 from J; bases not matched to a gene: 5. The CDR3 is 13 amino acids. The CDR3 region has the DNA TGTGCCAGCAATACAGGGGCGGATGAAAAACTGTTTTTT. It codes for CASNTGADEKLFF.

The V call is TRBV5-5, the J call TRBJ2-7; 7 bases match TRBD2. Germline assignment: CDR1 SGHKS and CDR2 YYEKEE (reference sequence). This CDR3 is 14 amino acids long. V lost 4 bases and J lost 3; bases outside the gene matches: 7. The CDR3 is CASSRREEGYEQYF. CDR3 nucleotides: TGTGCCAGCAGCCGCCGGGAGGAGGGCTACGAGCAGTACTTC.

This rearrangement joins TRBV28 to TRBJ2-7; weak D call: TRBD2 (5 bases). V lost 0 bases and J 2 bases, leaving 8 bases between the germline ends. CDR1 is MDHEN, CDR2 SYDVKM, per germline. This CDR3 spans 14 amino acids. The CDR3 DNA is TGTGCCAGCAGTTTATGGGACTTTCCCTACGAGCAGTACTTC. Its translation is CASSLWDFPYEQYF.

The chain couples TRBV2 to TRBJ1-2; D is uncertain. The CDR3 spans 13 residues. V dropped 0 bases and J dropped 2 bases, with 4 bases sitting between them. CDR1 and CDR2 (germline): SNHLY, FYNNEI. CDR3 nucleotide sequence: TGTGCCAGCAGTGAAGCTCCAAACTATGGCTACACCTTC. Residues: CASSEAPNYGYTF.

The rearrangement uses TRBV28 and TRBJ1-1; D possibly corresponds to TRBD1 (6 bases). Trimming left V 7 bases short and J 3 bases short, with 15 bases between. From germline, CDR1 is MDHEN and CDR2 SYDVKM. The CDR3 totals 14 residues. CDR3 loop: CASTPQGRDTEAFF. In DNA, the CDR3 is TGTGCCAGCACACCCCAGGGGAGGGACACTGAAGCTTTCTTT.

A few counts support this clone. The chain links TRBV7-2 to TRBJ2-1; TRBD1 aligns across 7 bases. The germline CDR1 and CDR2 sequences are SGHTA and FQGNSA. The length of the CDR3 is 14 residues. V was pared by 6 bases and J by 3 bases, with 5 bases of the junction left unmatched. The CDR3 DNA reads as TGTGCCAGCAGTTTCGGGGACAGCTACAATGAGCAGTTCTTC. It translates to CASSFGDSYNEQFF.

This clone has just a few counts. The chain employs TRBV29-1 and TRBJ1-1, with D perhaps TRBD1 (6 bases). The V gene lost 7 bases and the J gene lost 1 base, with 10 bases spanning the gap. The CDR3 covers 12 residues. Per the germline V gene, CDR1 is SQVTM and CDR2 is ANQGSEA. The CDR3 is CSGMTGNTEAFF. CDR3 DNA sequence: TGCAGCGGGATGACAGGGAACACTGAAGCTTTCTTT.

The chain combines TRBV23-1 with TRBJ1-1; D is possibly TRBD1 (6 bases). TRBV23-1 counts as an open reading frame of uncertain function. The CDR3 totals 16 residues. Trimming removed 3 bases from V and 5 bases from J, with 19 bases in between. The CDR3 DNA follows: TGCGCCAGCAGTCACCCAAAGAGGGGGGGTTGGACTGAAGCTTTCTTT. It specifies CASSHPKRGGWTEAFF.

The V and J genes are TRBV6-6 and TRBJ1-3; D is undetermined. This CDR3 comprises 15 residues. Germline V gene sequence: CDR1 MNHNY, CDR2 SVGAGI (reference sequence). Trimming left V 2 bases short and J 3 bases short, with 11 bases between. The CDR3 reads CASSYRWRDGNTIYF. CDR3 DNA: TGTGCCAGCAGTTACCGGTGGAGGGATGGAAACACCATATATTTT.

The V gene is TRBV6-6, the J gene TRBJ1-1; D not certain. V lost 7 bases to trimming and J lost 0 bases, with 12 bases between them. This CDR3 has 14 residues. Germline V gene sequence: CDR1 MNHNY, CDR2 SVGAGI (reference sequence). The CDR3 nucleotides read TGTGCCAGCAATGAACCGGGGATGAACACTGAAGCTTTCTTT. Protein: CASNEPGMNTEAFF.

This clone was observed a handful of times. The CDR3 is CASSDTGNTEAFF. The CDR3 nucleotides are TGTGCCAGCAGTGATACAGGGAACACTGAAGCTTTCTTT. The chain joins TRBV6-1 to TRBJ1-1, with a tentative D call TRBD1 (5 bases). The CDR3 is 13 residues long. V was trimmed by 3 bases and J by 1 base, leaving 6 bases between them. Germline V CDR1 and CDR2: MNHNS, SASEGT.

The chain recombines TRBV5-1 with TRBJ1-1; 9 nucleotides agree with TRBD1. The V and J ends lost 0 bases and 2 bases, in that order; junction bases with no gene match: 8. The CDR3 contains 17 residues. Germline V gene data show CDR1 as SGHRS and CDR2 as YFSETQ. In DNA, the CDR3 is TGCGCCAGCAGCTTGGGGACAGGGGATGCGGCAAACACTGAAGCTTTCTTT. Its translation: CASSLGTGDAANTEAFF.

CDR3 protein: CARSGDSSGNTIYF. CDR3 nucleotide sequence: TGTGCCAGAAGCGGGGACAGCTCTGGAAACACCATATATTTT. The chain carries TRBV5-3 and TRBJ1-3, with 7 bases identical to TRBD1. TRBV5-3 is an open reading frame whose function is uncertain. The V and J ends lost 4 bases and 0 bases, in that order; junction bases with no gene match: 1. This CDR3 is 14 amino acids long.

The count of this clone is one. V gene TRBV27 combines with J gene TRBJ2-5; 11 nucleotides align to TRBD2. The CDR3 is 15 amino acids. Germline trimming cut 4 bases from V and 1 base from J; bases unmatched to any gene: 2. Germline loops: CDR1 MNHEY, CDR2 SMNVEV (reference sequence). The CDR3: CASSSGLAGQETQYF. CDR3 coding DNA: TGTGCCAGCAGTTCCGGACTAGCGGGCCAAGAGACCCAGTACTTC.

The chain links TRBV5-4 to TRBJ2-1; TRBD2 matches 9 bases. Germline assignment: CDR1 SGHNT and CDR2 YYREEE (reference sequence). Trimming cost V 7 bases and J 6 bases; bases outside gene matches: 11. The CDR3 totals 15 residues. CDR3 protein: CASSTGSGSANEQFF. The CDR3 DNA sequence: TGTGCCAGCTCCACCGGTAGCGGGAGTGCCAATGAGCAGTTCTTC.

The DNA of the CDR3 is TGCGCCAGCAGTGACCCCGGGACAGCCGGGAGAGAGCAGTACTTC. It encodes CASSDPGTAGREQYF. The chain recombines TRBV10-2 with TRBJ2-7; D possibly corresponds to TRBD1 (7 bases). Trimming shortened V by 3 bases and J by 7 bases, and 19 bases separated the two germline ends. CDR1 WSHSY and CDR2 SAAADI come from the germline V gene. The CDR3 spans 15 residues.

This clone showed up just once. The gene calls are TRBV27 and TRBJ2-1; D is perhaps TRBD2 (7 bases). V dropped 0 bases and J dropped 5 bases, with 20 bases sitting between them. The CDR3 is 18 amino acids. In germline, CDR1 is MNHEY, CDR2 SMNVEV (reference sequence). Here the CDR3 reads CASSLSAGGTRLNNEQFF. In nucleotides, the CDR3 is TGTGCCAGCAGTTTATCCGCCGGGGGGACACGGTTGAACAATGAGCAGTTCTTC.

This chain connects TRBV7-8 to TRBJ2-7, with D perhaps matching TRBD1 (5 bases). Germline CDR1 reads SGHVS; CDR2 reads FQNEAQ. Trimming shortened V by 5 bases and J by 1 base, and 12 bases separated the two germline ends. There are 14 residues in the CDR3. The DNA of the CDR3 is TGTGCCAGCAGCATAAGAGACAGATCCTACGAGCAGTACTTC. Amino acid sequence: CASSIRDRSYEQYF.

The chain combines TRBV7-7 with TRBJ2-5; D is possibly TRBD2 (5 bases). V lost 0 bases and J 1 base, leaving 9 bases between the germline ends. The CDR3 sequence is 15 residues long. Germline CDR1 SSHAT, CDR2 FNYEAQ (reference sequence). CDR3 protein: CASSLARSAQETQYF. The CDR3 region has the DNA TGTGCCAGCAGCTTAGCGCGTAGCGCCCAAGAGACCCAGTACTTC.

V usage is TRBV5-1 and J usage is TRBJ2-3; D ambiguous. The germline V gene has CDR1 SGHRS and CDR2 YFSETQ. There are 13 residues in the CDR3. V was shortened by 1 base and J by 2 bases, with 5 bases between the two germline ends. This CDR3 is CASSLFVTDTQYF. CDR3 nucleotide sequence: TGCGCCAGCAGCTTGTTCGTCACAGATACGCAGTATTTT.

This clone was found once. This chain links TRBV28 with TRBJ1-4, with a possible D match to TRBD1 (5 bases). The CDR3 runs to 15 residues. The germline CDR1 and CDR2 sequences are MDHEN and SYDVKM. V was pared by 9 bases and J by 0 bases, with 14 bases between. The CDR3 region has the DNA TGTGCCAGTTTACCTTCGACAGCAACTAATGAAAAACTGTTTTTT. It codes for CASLPSTATNEKLFF.

The chain combines TRBV28 with TRBJ2-3, with a tentative D call TRBD2 (5 bases). The CDR3 loop spans 15 amino acids. The germline gives CDR1 MDHEN, CDR2 SYDVKM. Trimming took 6 bases from V and 5 from J, leaving 18 bases between them. The CDR3 spells CASSPLGSAGDTQYF. DNA of the CDR3: TGTGCCAGCAGCCCCCTCGGTAGCGCGGGAGATACGCAGTATTTT.

V gene TRBV7-2 combines with J gene TRBJ2-3; 7 bases map to TRBD1. J gave up 2 bases and V 5 bases, and 4 bases lay outside the gene matches. CDR3 length: 14 amino acids. Germline assignment: CDR1 SGHTA and CDR2 FQGNSA. The CDR3 nucleotides read TGTGCCAGCAGCATACAGGGGATCACAGATACGCAGTATTTT. It encodes CASSIQGITDTQYF.

The genes are TRBV7-2 and TRBJ2-1, with D maybe TRBD2 (6 bases). Germline lookup yields CDR1 SGHTA and CDR2 FQGNSA. The ends were cut back, 6 bases at V and 2 bases at J, with 20 bases in the middle. The length of the CDR3 is 17 residues. DNA of the CDR3: TGTGCCAGCAGACCCCCCTCCGGGGGTGGCACCTACAATGAGCAGTTCTTC. Its protein product is CASRPPSGGGTYNEQFF.

The chain has TRBV23-1 and TRBJ1-3; no clear D. TRBV23-1 carries the ORF label, with uncertain function. Between the trimmed V and J ends, which lost 7 bases and 3 bases, there was a span of 16 bases. The CDR3 sequence is 15 residues long. CDR3 nucleotide sequence: TGCGCCAGCATTTCCCGCGTCCAGGATGGAAACACCATATATTTT. Translated: CASISRVQDGNTIYF.